The text below deals with one T cell receptor beta chain. The data stem from a study of blood T cell repertoires in COVID-19. Study in general: PBMCs, B-cell-depleted T cells, or T cells were the source of the cDNA or gDNA that made up the material.

Some clones are missing from TCRdb's copy, which holds only in-frame ones; the method was immunoSEQ multiplex PCR. The sample has hundreds of thousands of clones, 87% seen once; the top ten hold roughly a tenth. The cohort comprised adults aged about 18 to 100 years residing in under 30 US areas. Self-reported history from a screening survey and questionnaire set each donor's cohort. Cohort 3 donors were reported recovered after two negative PCRs, clearance, or symptom resolution. The length of the CDR3 is 13 residues. CDR1 is MGHRA, CDR2 YSYEKL, per germline. Trimming shortened V by 1 base and J by 6 bases, and 7 bases separated the two germline ends.

This receptor was taken from a woman aged 45-60 years who had recovered from COVID-19. V usage is TRBV4-1 and J usage is TRBJ2-1, with D perhaps matching TRBD2 (5 bases). Material: PBMCs or T cells enriched from blood (not recorded which). CDR3 loop: CASSQGLFNEQFF. The CDR3 DNA sequence: TGCGCCAGCAGCCAAGGACTATTCAATGAGCAGTTCTTC.